These 25 T cell receptor beta chains originate from one sample sequenced in a study of shared clonotypes between healthy human individuals. Sequencing was performed with immunoSEQ multiplex PCR; in TCRdb, only in-frame clones are kept and a portion is missing. The sample lists 950,000 to 1,200,000 clones; roughly 77% were seen once. Material for sequencing was memory CD4+ T cells from PBMCs. The subset was: CD45RA-negative fraction. Receptors originate from a man aged 18 to 29 in good health. Some clones in this sample may be carry-over from other donors' samples.

The rearrangement links TRBV28 to TRBJ2-7; possible D gene TRBD1, 5 bases. Trimming removed 7 bases at V and 6 bases at J, with 22 bases between. The germline gives CDR1 MDHEN, CDR2 SYDVKM. The CDR3 spans 15 residues. CDR3 nucleotide sequence: TGTGCCAGCACCGCTAGAGGTCAGGGCATGGGCGAGCAGTACTTC. Encoded protein: CASTARGQGMGEQYF.

J is TRBJ1-2 and V is TRBV7-2, with 7 bases fitting TRBD1. The junction had 19 bases not matched to a gene; V was cut back by 5 bases and J by 4 bases. CDR1 is SGHTA, CDR2 FQGNSA, per germline. The CDR3 runs to 18 residues. Here the CDR3 DNA reads TGTGCCAGCAGCCACGCCACCCCTGACAGGGTTCCTGGCTATGGCTACACCTTC. Its translation is CASSHATPDRVPGYGYTF.

The chain recombines TRBV28 with TRBJ2-5; a weak D match, TRBD1 (6 bases). Trimming removed 2 bases at V and 8 bases at J, with 9 bases between. The CDR3 has 12 residues. Germline assignment: CDR1 MDHEN and CDR2 SYDVKM. In DNA form, the CDR3 reads TGTGCCAGCAGTTTACCAGGGGCCACCCAGTACTTC. It encodes CASSLPGATQYF.

The chain combines TRBV6-6 with TRBJ2-1; TRBD2 agrees at 7 bases. Trimming removed 2 bases from V and 5 bases from J; junction bases left unmatched: 6. This CDR3 spans 15 amino acids. Per the germline V gene, CDR1 is MNHNY and CDR2 is SVGAGI (reference sequence). As DNA, the CDR3 is TGTGCCAGCAGTTACACCTCTAGCGGAAACAATGAGCAGTTCTTC. It specifies CASSYTSSGNNEQFF.

This clone was seen a single time. The V and J genes are TRBV21-1 and TRBJ2-7; the tabulated D call, TRBD2, remains unverified against the DNA. TRBV21-1 is flagged as a pseudogene. The CDR3 length is 20 residues. The CDR3, as DNA: TGTGCCAGCAACCCAAACCGAATAGCGGGAGGGCCCGGAGGCTCCTACGAGCAGTACTTC. This translates into CASNPNRIAGGPGGSYEQYF.

The J gene is TRBJ1-3, the V gene TRBV29-1; tentative D call: TRBD1 (5 bases). Between the trimmed V and J ends, which lost 7 bases and 1 base, there was a span of 17 bases. CDR1 and CDR2 from the germline V gene are SQVTM and ANQGSEA. The CDR3 is 15 residues long. The CDR3 nucleotides are TGCAGCGCCACTCGACAGTCGGGTTCTGGAAACACCATATATTTT. Translating it yields CSATRQSGSGNTIYF.

The V call is TRBV2, the J call TRBJ1-4; 9 bases match TRBD1. Germline V gene lookup returns CDR1 SNHLY and CDR2 FYNNEI. J lost 3 bases, V lost 6 bases, and 5 bases had no gene match. This CDR3 has 15 residues. DNA for the CDR3: TGTGCCAGCAGCGGGACAGGGTCCCCTAATGAAAAACTGTTTTTT. Protein: CASSGTGSPNEKLFF.

The rearrangement uses TRBV10-1 and TRBJ2-5, with D perhaps TRBD1 (7 bases). The V end lost 4 bases, the J end lost 2 bases, and 14 bases lay between the germline ends. Germline CDR1 reads WNHNN; CDR2 reads SYGVQD (reference sequence). The CDR3 runs to 15 residues. The CDR3 DNA reads TGCGCCAGCAGTGGGCGGGGACAGCATCAAGAGACCCAGTACTTC. It encodes CASSGRGQHQETQYF.

V and J are TRBV6-6 and TRBJ1-1; D is perhaps TRBD1 (5 bases). Germline CDR1 MNHNY, CDR2 SVGAGI (reference sequence). The CDR3 length is 16 residues. Trimming left V 7 bases short and J 2 bases short, with 20 bases between. CDR3 region: CASTRSLGDPNTEAFF. The CDR3 DNA follows: TGTGCCAGCACCAGGTCTTTAGGGGATCCAAACACTGAAGCTTTCTTT.

This clone was seen repeatedly, ten times or more. This chain links TRBV6-6 with TRBJ1-4; D call uncertain. The length of the CDR3 is 16 residues. V was cut by 5 bases and J by 3 bases, with 16 bases left in between. Per germline, CDR1 MNHNY and CDR2 SVGAGI (reference sequence). CDR3 bases: TGTGCCAGCAGTGGACGGACTGCCTCATCTAATGAAAAACTGTTTTTT. Its protein product is CASSGRTASSNEKLFF.

CDR3 bases: TGTGCCAGTAGTCCCCGGGACAGGGTGGACTATGGCTACACCTTC. Translating gives CASSPRDRVDYGYTF. The chain uses TRBV19 and TRBJ1-2; 9 bases agree with TRBD1. The CDR3 has 15 residues. Germline-derived CDR1 and CDR2 are LNHDA and SQIVND (reference sequence). J lost 3 bases, V lost 5 bases, and 7 bases had no gene match.

Note on this clone: Within the sample, other DNA sequences also encode this same CDR3. The V call is TRBV30, the J call TRBJ2-3; D is ambiguous. The CDR3 is made up of 11 amino acids. The germline V gene has CDR1 GTSNPN and CDR2 SVGIG (reference sequence). With 0 bases removed from V and 5 bases from J, the gap between germline ends came to 3 bases. The CDR3: CAWSVGDTQYF. DNA of the CDR3: TGTGCCTGGAGTGTAGGAGATACGCAGTATTTT.

Only one count was recorded for this clone. The genes are TRBV5-1 and TRBJ2-7; 13 bases align to TRBD2. The V gene's germline CDR1 is SGHRS and CDR2 YFSETQ. Trimming removed 0 bases from V and 0 bases from J; junction bases left unmatched: 3. The CDR3 covers 17 residues. The CDR3 region is CASSLGRLAGGSYEQYF. CDR3 nucleotides: TGCGCCAGCAGCTTGGGGCGACTAGCGGGAGGCTCCTACGAGCAGTACTTC.

The rearrangement links TRBV28 to TRBJ1-1; 7 positions agree with TRBD1. The trim removed 6 bases at V and 1 base at J, leaving 8 bases unmatched. CDR1 MDHEN and CDR2 SYDVKM come from the germline V gene. The CDR3 has 15 amino acids. The CDR3 protein is CASSRWGQTNTEAFF. The CDR3 coding sequence is TGTGCCAGCAGCCGTTGGGGACAGACGAACACTGAAGCTTTCTTT.

Comment on this clone: The sample contains more than one DNA sequence encoding this CDR3. The J gene is TRBJ1-5, the V gene TRBV27, with D tentatively TRBD1 (6 bases). The CDR3 spans 14 residues. In germline, CDR1 is MNHEY, CDR2 SMNVEV (reference sequence). Deletions cut 0 bases from V and 5 bases from J, with 8 bases between. In nucleotides, the CDR3 is TGTGCCAGCAGTTTATCTCAGGGGTATCAGCCCCAGCATTTT. As protein: CASSLSQGYQPQHF.

V and J are TRBV4-2 and TRBJ2-1, with TRBD1 identical over 8 bases. CDR1 LGHNA and CDR2 YNFKEQ come from the germline V gene. Trimming removed 2 bases from V and 6 bases from J; junction bases left unmatched: 3. The CDR3 sequence is 14 residues long. The chain's CDR3 is CASSQPGQANEQFF. DNA of the CDR3: TGTGCCAGCAGCCAACCGGGACAGGCCAATGAGCAGTTCTTC.

V usage is TRBV11-3 and J usage is TRBJ2-7; D uncertain. Trimming removed 5 bases from V and 2 bases from J, with 16 bases in between. This CDR3 contains 15 residues. CDR1 and CDR2 from the germline V gene are SGHNT and YENEEA. CDR3 sequence: CASSHLRAATYEQYF. In nucleotides, the CDR3 is TGTGCCAGCAGCCATCTTAGGGCCGCAACCTACGAGCAGTACTTC.

The rearrangement links TRBV2 to TRBJ1-1, with D unclear. CDR1 and CDR2 from the germline V gene are SNHLY and FYNNEI. The CDR3 contains 14 residues. V lost 4 bases to trimming and J lost 7 bases, with 16 bases between them. The CDR3 here is CASSARATLHEAFF. Here the CDR3 DNA reads TGTGCCAGCAGTGCCCGGGCAACGCTCCATGAAGCTTTCTTT.

The rearrangement links TRBV7-9 to TRBJ1-1, with no clear D. There are 14 residues in the CDR3. The V end lost 2 bases, the J end lost 2 bases, and 9 bases lay between the germline ends. The V gene's germline CDR1 is SEHNR and CDR2 FQNEAQ (reference sequence). The DNA of the CDR3 is TGTGCCAGCAGCTTATCAGGCTCTAACACTGAAGCTTTCTTT. This codes for CASSLSGSNTEAFF.

The chain links TRBV6-1 to TRBJ2-2; 8 bases line up with TRBD1. V dropped 4 bases and J dropped 5; count of bases not matched to a gene: 9. In germline, CDR1 is MNHNS, CDR2 SASEGT. The CDR3 is made up of 16 amino acids. CDR3 DNA sequence: TGTGCCAGCAGTGCCACCTGGACAGGGCTGACCGGGGAGCTGTTTTTT. It encodes CASSATWTGLTGELFF.

The gene calls are TRBV18 and TRBJ2-1; TRBD2 matches at 10 bases. The CDR3 spans 16 residues. The V segment lost 3 bases and the J segment 10 bases; nucleotides outside the gene matches: 12. Germline lookup yields CDR1 KGHSH and CDR2 LQKENI. The CDR3 loop reads CASSPVLAGVGNEQFF. The CDR3 bases are TGTGCCAGCTCACCGGTTCTAGCGGGAGTCGGTAACGAGCAGTTCTTC.

This sequence joins TRBV5-1 and TRBJ2-2; a weak D match, TRBD2 (6 bases). Trimming removed 3 bases at V and 7 bases at J, with 16 bases between. Germline V gene data show CDR1 as SGHRS and CDR2 as YFSETQ. The CDR3 has 15 residues. CDR3 protein: CASSSGDTRDGELFF. The CDR3, as DNA: TGCGCCAGCAGCTCGGGGGATACAAGGGACGGGGAGCTGTTTTTT.

This clone was detected a few times. This CDR3 is also generated by other DNA sequences in the sample. The J gene is TRBJ1-1, the V gene TRBV6-5; possibly TRBD1 for D (6 bases). The CDR3 consists of 15 residues. CDR1 is MNHEY and CDR2 is SVGAGI in the germline V gene. The germline V and J ends were trimmed by 0 bases and 2 bases, with 10 bases remaining between them. The CDR3 region has the DNA TGTGCCAGCAGTTACTCGACAGGCGTTAACACTGAAGCTTTCTTT. Residues: CASSYSTGVNTEAFF.

This chain links TRBV7-6 with TRBJ2-7, with D uncertain. Germline V gene sequence: CDR1 SGHVS, CDR2 FNYEAQ. V was trimmed by 1 base and J by 2 bases, leaving 12 bases between them. This CDR3 region has 15 residues. The CDR3 nucleotides are TGTGCCAGCAGCTTAGAGGGTAAGGATGCCTACGAGCAGTACTTC. As protein: CASSLEGKDAYEQYF.

V usage is TRBV7-3 and J usage is TRBJ2-3; TRBD2 matches at 10 bases. CDR1 is SGHTA, CDR2 FQGTGA, per germline. The V and J ends lost 0 bases and 8 bases, in that order; junction bases with no gene match: 8. The CDR3 loop spans 16 amino acids. The CDR3 loop is CASSLTGLAAQGTQYF. The CDR3 region has the DNA TGTGCCAGCAGCTTAACCGGACTAGCGGCGCAGGGTACGCAGTATTTT. Based on the CDR3 plus reference TRBV7-3 and TRBJ2-3, the full variable domain is GAGVSQTPSNKVTEKGKYVELRCDPISGHTALYWYRQSLGQGPEFLIYFQGTGAADDSGLPNDRFFAVRPEGSVSTLKIQRTERGDSAVYLCASSLTGLAAQGTQYFGPGTRLTVL.